The T cell receptor beta chain described here comes from a study of CD8 T cells in ankylosing spondylitis. Quantitative molecular-barcoded 5'-RACE generated the TCR beta libraries. One entry per CDR3 protein results from TCRdb running MiXCR on the 5' RACE reads. The sample has about 230,000 distinct CDR3 sequences, roughly 8.2% seen once. Turning to this clonotype: Antigen unknown.

The CDR3 has 16 amino acids. V was trimmed by 0 bases and J by 2 bases, leaving 13 bases between them. Germline V lookup: CDR1 SGHVT, CDR2 SQSDAQ. Points from the study as a whole: Disease-linked clones, CD8+, were relatively rare in peripheral blood. Reactive arthritis synovial fluid and blood previously showed some of these motif variants.

This TCR was sampled from a female donor with ankylosing spondylitis or in good health (not recorded which). This chain uses TRBV7-4 with TRBJ1-1, with D perhaps TRBD1 (6 bases). The source material was blood, either unsorted or a sorted T cell fraction (not recorded which). The CDR3 loop is CASSLARTDLNTEAFF. The CDR3 DNA is TGTGCCAGCAGCTTAGCAAGGACAGACCTAAACACTGAAGCTTTCTTT.